This T cell receptor (beta chain) appears in the sequencing data of a study of T cells in Graves' hyperthyroidism and ophthalmopathy. The V and J ends lost 5 bases and 1 base, in that order; junction bases with no gene match: 4. This CDR3 region has 15 residues. The germline gives CDR1 SGHTA, CDR2 FQGNSA. Amplification of TCR beta CDR3 regions was performed using RNA transcripts as template. Researchers ran a first-round RT-PCR on the TCR CDR3 using the HTBI primer set. TCRdb used MiXCR to reprocess the multiplex PCR reads, holding one entry per CDR3 protein. The repertoire holds 500,000 to 600,000 distinct CDR3 sequences, with 46% as singletons. This clonotype was seen just once.

V and J are TRBV7-2 and TRBJ2-5; TRBD1 aligns across 10 bases. The sequenced sample consisted of peripheral blood or thyroid tissue (not recorded which). This TCR came from a woman younger than 30 with Graves' hyperthyroidism. The DNA for the CDR3 is TGTGCCAGCAGCCCCTGGACAGGGGGCCAAGAGACCCAGTACTTC. Its translation is CASSPWTGGQETQYF.